The rows below give T cell receptor beta chains drawn from one sample of a study of T cells in Graves' hyperthyroidism and ophthalmopathy. TCRdb ran MiXCR on the multiplex PCR reads and lists one entry per CDR3 protein. Among under 700,000 distinct CDR3 sequences listed, roughly 46% were seen once. The sequenced sample consisted of peripheral blood or thyroid tissue (not recorded which). The source is a woman younger than 35 with Graves' hyperthyroidism. The CDR3 runs from the conserved cysteine through the conserved F or W. A D gene is named only where the DNA matches it firmly. Only part of the rows carry a size: once, few, many, or a class if the clone is expanded.

clone size	V gene	D gene	J gene	CDR3 protein	CDR3 DNA
.	TRBV7-7	.	TRBJ2-5	CASSFTGPQETQYF	TGTGCTAGCAGCTTCACAGGGCCACAAGAGACCCAGTACTTC
.	TRBV24-1	TRBD1	TRBJ1-2	CATSEPVTGTYGYTF	TGTGCCACCAGTGAACCGGTGACAGGGACCTATGGCTACACCTTC
.	TRBV7-6	.	TRBJ2-5	CASSHRHSYQETQYF	TGTGCCAGCAGCCACCGACATTCGTACCAAGAGACCCAGTACTTC
.	TRBV19	TRBD1	TRBJ1-2	CASSIDPPGQRDGYTF	TGTGCCAGTAGTATCGATCCCCCGGGACAGAGGGACGGCTACACCTTC
few	TRBV2	TRBD1	TRBJ2-7	CASNTGAVYEQYF	TGTGCCAGTAACACAGGGGCTGTCTACGAGCAGTACTTC
many	TRBV7-8	.	TRBJ1-1	CASSFTENTEAFF	TGTGCCAGCAGCTTTACGGAGAACACTGAAGCTTTCTTT
.	TRBV11-1	.	TRBJ1-2	CASSASQGHNYGYTF	TGTGCCAGCAGTGCTAGTCAGGGACATAACTATGGCTACACCTTC
.	TRBV6-2/TRBV6-3	.	TRBJ1-2	CASSRTFGYTF	TGTGCCAGCAGTCGCACCTTTGGCTACACCTTC
.	TRBV5-1	.	TRBJ1-1	CASSFSGLNTEAFF	TGCGCCAGCAGCTTTTCAGGTCTGAACACTGAAGCTTTCTTT
.	TRBV7-9	TRBD1	TRBJ2-2	CASSRIRDRGTGELFF	TGTGCCAGCAGCAGAATCCGGGACAGGGGCACCGGGGAGCTGTTTTTT
few	TRBV7-9	TRBD1	TRBJ1-2	CASSFSETGYYGYTF	TGTGCCAGCAGCTTTAGCGAGACAGGGTACTATGGCTACACCTTC
.	TRBV29-1	TRBD1	TRBJ1-5	CSVPGTGVDNQPQHF	TGCAGCGTGCCCGGGACAGGGGTTGACAATCAGCCCCAGCATTTT
.	TRBV12-3/TRBV12-4	TRBD2	TRBJ2-7	CASSVRTSDSYEQYF	TGTGCCAGCAGCGTTCGCACTAGCGACTCCTACGAGCAGTACTTC
.	TRBV29-1	TRBD2	TRBJ2-5	CSVEDRARGGVGPWETQYF	TGCAGCGTTGAAGATAGGGCGCGGGGGGGGGTGGGGCCGTGGGAGACCCAGTACTTC
few	TRBV7-3	.	TRBJ1-2	CASSQGSRANYGYTF	TGTGCCAGCAGCCAAGGATCAAGAGCTAACTATGGCTACACCTTC
.	TRBV29-1	.	TRBJ1-4	CSVWMSEKLFF	TGCAGCGTCTGGATGTCTGAAAAACTGTTTTTT
few	TRBV4-3	TRBD2	TRBJ2-2	CASSQVAGGTGELFF	TGCGCCAGCAGCCAAGTGGCGGGAGGGACCGGGGAGCTGTTTTTT
once	TRBV6-5	TRBD1	TRBJ1-1	CASSLQGARAFF	TGTGCCAGCAGTTTACAGGGGGCCAGGGCTTTCTTT
.	TRBV5-1	.	TRBJ1-1	CASSPARGGERAFF	TGCGCCAGCAGCCCCGCCCGGGGTGGCGAAAGAGCTTTCTTT
few	TRBV2	.	TRBJ2-7	CASSDSAFALEQYF	TGTGCCAGCAGCGACTCAGCTTTCGCTCTAGAGCAGTACTTC
many	TRBV10-3	.	TRBJ1-1	CAISGNTEAFF	TGTGCCATCAGTGGGAACACTGAAGCTTTCTTT
.	TRBV2	.	TRBJ1-4	CASSQDVTVNEKLFF	TGTGCCAGCAGCCAAGATGTGACAGTTAATGAAAAACTGTTTTTT
.	TRBV7-3	TRBD2	TRBJ2-5	CASGEGQGETQYF	TGTGCCAGCGGGGAGGGGCAGGGAGAGACCCAGTACTTC
many	TRBV9	.	TRBJ1-6	CASSARQGDNSPLHF	TGTGCCAGCAGCGCGAGGCAGGGTGATAATTCACCCCTCCACTTT
.	TRBV12-3/TRBV12-4	TRBD2	TRBJ2-5	CASCRLAGDETQYF	TGTGCCAGCTGCAGACTAGCGGGAGACGAGACCCAGTACTTC
.	TRBV10-3	.	TRBJ2-5	CAISEAGSRETQYF	TGTGCCATCAGTGAGGCAGGCTCAAGGGAGACCCAGTACTTC
.	TRBV12-3/TRBV12-4	.	TRBJ2-5	CASSLGGEDETQYF	TGTGCCAGCAGTTTGGGCGGGGAGGACGAGACCCAGTACTTC
.	TRBV15	.	TRBJ1-4	CATKFGGRANTGDEKLFF	TGTGCCACCAAGTTCGGTGGGAGGGCGAACACCGGGGATGAAAAACTGTTTTTT
few	TRBV12-3/TRBV12-4	.	TRBJ2-6	CASNTISGANVLTF	TGTGCCAGCAATACTATCTCTGGGGCCAACGTCCTGACTTTC
few	TRBV24-1	.	TRBJ1-2	CASHTTGGYGYTF	TGTGCCAGCCATACGACAGGCGGCTATGGCTACACCTTC
once	TRBV20-1	TRBD1	TRBJ2-7	CSAKRQGFPYEQYF	TGCAGTGCTAAAAGACAGGGGTTCCCCTACGAGCAGTACTTC
.	TRBV7-9	.	TRBJ1-1	CASNKGKSTEAFF	TGTGCCAGCAACAAGGGGAAGAGCACTGAAGCTTTCTTT
many	TRBV7-9	.	TRBJ1-1	CASSLARGAEAFF	TGTGCCAGCAGCTTAGCTCGGGGAGCTGAAGCTTTCTTT
many	TRBV2	.	TRBJ1-5	CASTPGTDNQPQHF	TGTGCCAGCACCCCCGGCACCGACAATCAGCCCCAGCATTTT
.	TRBV20-1	.	TRBJ2-7	CSARDGTASGGYEQYF	TGCAGTGCTAGAGACGGGACAGCGAGTGGAGGGTACGAGCAGTACTTC
.	TRBV6-4	.	TRBJ1-2	CASSGLTSGSSYGYTF	TGTGCCAGCAGTGGACTCACTAGCGGGAGTTCTTATGGCTACACCTTC
few	TRBV12-3/TRBV12-4	TRBD2	TRBJ2-1	CASSIAGGPLNEQFF	TGTGCCAGCAGTATAGCGGGAGGGCCTCTCAATGAGCAGTTCTTC
many	TRBV7-9	TRBD1	TRBJ1-1	CASSPGTGTEAFF	TGTGCCAGCAGCCCCGGGACAGGGACTGAAGCTTTCTTT
many	TRBV7-9	TRBD1	TRBJ1-2	CASSLAPGTASGYTF	TGTGCCAGCAGCTTAGCCCCCGGGACAGCTAGTGGCTACACCTTC
many	TRBV10-3	.	TRBJ2-5	CAISIPQGDQYF	TGTGCCATCAGTATACCCCAAGGGGACCAGTACTTC
.	TRBV6-1	.	TRBJ1-1	CASIQFEGWGTEAFF	TGTGCCAGCATCCAATTTGAGGGCTGGGGCACTGAAGCTTTCTTT
.	TRBV20-1	.	TRBJ1-5	CSARDRKAPQHF	TGCAGTGCTAGAGATAGGAAGGCGCCCCAGCATTTT
.	TRBV6-5	TRBD2	TRBJ2-5	CASTRGLAGRETQYF	TGTGCCAGCACCCGGGGACTAGCGGGACGAGAGACCCAGTACTTC
many	TRBV9	.	TRBJ2-5	CASSVGGDVSF	TGTGCCAGCAGCGTAGGAGGGGATGTAAGCTTC
.	TRBV14	.	TRBJ1-5	CASSRGGGRNQPQHF	TGTGCCAGCAGCAGAGGGGGGGGGCGGAATCAGCCCCAGCATTTT
many	TRBV7-9	.	TRBJ1-4	CASSLPGEEEKLFF	TGTGCCAGCAGCTTACCAGGGGAGGAAGAAAAACTGTTTTTT
.	TRBV20-1	TRBD1	TRBJ1-1	CSAGQGRAFF	TGCAGTGCTGGACAGGGGCGAGCTTTCTTT
once	TRBV12-3/TRBV12-4	TRBD1	TRBJ1-6	CASSLKGARPLHF	TGTGCCAGCAGTTTAAAGGGGGCGCGGCCCCTCCACTTT
.	TRBV7-8	.	TRBJ1-1	CAWSVLGGLNTEAFF	TGTGCCTGGAGTGTACTCGGAGGTTTGAACACTGAAGCTTTCTTT
few	TRBV12-5	.	TRBJ2-7	CASRDGGNIGYEQYF	TGTGCCAGTCGGGATGGCGGAAATATTGGATACGAGCAGTACTTC
few	TRBV7-9	TRBD1	TRBJ2-7	CASSRTSTGTSEQYF	TGTGCCAGCAGCCGGACCTCGACAGGGACGAGCGAGCAGTACTTC
.	TRBV2	.	TRBJ1-5	CAGSNSGRVSYEHF	TGTGCCGGCAGCAATAGCGGGCGCGTCTCCTACGAGCATTTT
.	TRBV10-3	.	TRBJ1-2	CASRGALSYGYTF	TGTGCCTCTCGGGGGGCTCTGAGCTATGGCTACACCTTC
.	TRBV19	.	TRBJ2-5	CASSPLPSVGQETQYF	TGTGCCAGTAGCCCACTCCCTAGCGTTGGGCAAGAGACCCAGTACTTC
many	TRBV7-8	.	TRBJ1-6	CASSSKGGLSSPLHF	TGTGCCAGCAGCTCAAAAGGGGGGCTTAGTTCACCCCTCCACTTT
.	TRBV24-1	.	TRBJ1-2	CATSDSTGPQGGYTF	TGTGCCACCAGTGACTCAACAGGACCGCAGGGGGGCTACACCTTC
.	TRBV29-1	.	TRBJ1-1	CSVEWGDTEAFF	TGCAGCGTTGAGTGGGGGGACACTGAAGCTTTCTTT